Reported below is one T cell receptor beta chain. Its antigen is undetermined. Combining a sample-barcoded 5' primer with a J-beta primer mix, a second PCR ran for about 7 to 12 cycles. TCRdb analysed the 5' RACE reads with MiXCR anew, one entry per CDR3 protein. This table holds around 750,000 distinct CDR3 sequences, roughly 50% found once. This sample is drawn from a study of blood T cells in healthy people across ages. Broader study findings: CMV status of donors was not determined, possibly confounding expanded clonotype changes. Aged donors had fewer naive CD4+ cells and lower diversity than long-lived donors. The study regarded diversity estimates from one million T cells as underestimates.

CDR1 SGHTA and CDR2 FQGNSA come from the germline V gene. The CDR3 is 13 residues long. Trimming left V 1 base short and J 6 bases short, with 9 bases between. V and J are TRBV7-2 and TRBJ2-5; the D is unclear. The origin of this receptor is a man at least 80 years old in good health. The source material was blood. DNA for the CDR3: TGTGCCAGCAGCTTAGTTTCATTCCAGACCCAGTACTTC. It translates to CASSLVSFQTQYF.